This T cell receptor (beta chain) derives from a study of blood T cells in healthy people across ages. Together with a sample-barcoded 5' primer, a J-beta primer mix was included in a second PCR lasting about 7 to 11 cycles. TCRdb passed the 5' RACE reads through MiXCR, listing each CDR3 protein once. Of some 780,000 distinct CDR3 sequences in the sample, 56% were seen once. In germline, CDR1 is MDHEN, CDR2 SYDVKM. The CDR3 length is 14 residues. V was cut by 5 bases and J by 5 bases, with 14 bases left in between. The sequencing input was blood. The genes are TRBV28 and TRBJ2-3, with TRBD2 as a possible D gene (6 bases). The TCR was taken from a man in his forties or fifties in good health. CDR3 protein: CASSQTSYGDTQYF. CDR3 DNA: TGTGCCAGCAGTCAGACTAGTTACGGAGATACGCAGTATTTT.